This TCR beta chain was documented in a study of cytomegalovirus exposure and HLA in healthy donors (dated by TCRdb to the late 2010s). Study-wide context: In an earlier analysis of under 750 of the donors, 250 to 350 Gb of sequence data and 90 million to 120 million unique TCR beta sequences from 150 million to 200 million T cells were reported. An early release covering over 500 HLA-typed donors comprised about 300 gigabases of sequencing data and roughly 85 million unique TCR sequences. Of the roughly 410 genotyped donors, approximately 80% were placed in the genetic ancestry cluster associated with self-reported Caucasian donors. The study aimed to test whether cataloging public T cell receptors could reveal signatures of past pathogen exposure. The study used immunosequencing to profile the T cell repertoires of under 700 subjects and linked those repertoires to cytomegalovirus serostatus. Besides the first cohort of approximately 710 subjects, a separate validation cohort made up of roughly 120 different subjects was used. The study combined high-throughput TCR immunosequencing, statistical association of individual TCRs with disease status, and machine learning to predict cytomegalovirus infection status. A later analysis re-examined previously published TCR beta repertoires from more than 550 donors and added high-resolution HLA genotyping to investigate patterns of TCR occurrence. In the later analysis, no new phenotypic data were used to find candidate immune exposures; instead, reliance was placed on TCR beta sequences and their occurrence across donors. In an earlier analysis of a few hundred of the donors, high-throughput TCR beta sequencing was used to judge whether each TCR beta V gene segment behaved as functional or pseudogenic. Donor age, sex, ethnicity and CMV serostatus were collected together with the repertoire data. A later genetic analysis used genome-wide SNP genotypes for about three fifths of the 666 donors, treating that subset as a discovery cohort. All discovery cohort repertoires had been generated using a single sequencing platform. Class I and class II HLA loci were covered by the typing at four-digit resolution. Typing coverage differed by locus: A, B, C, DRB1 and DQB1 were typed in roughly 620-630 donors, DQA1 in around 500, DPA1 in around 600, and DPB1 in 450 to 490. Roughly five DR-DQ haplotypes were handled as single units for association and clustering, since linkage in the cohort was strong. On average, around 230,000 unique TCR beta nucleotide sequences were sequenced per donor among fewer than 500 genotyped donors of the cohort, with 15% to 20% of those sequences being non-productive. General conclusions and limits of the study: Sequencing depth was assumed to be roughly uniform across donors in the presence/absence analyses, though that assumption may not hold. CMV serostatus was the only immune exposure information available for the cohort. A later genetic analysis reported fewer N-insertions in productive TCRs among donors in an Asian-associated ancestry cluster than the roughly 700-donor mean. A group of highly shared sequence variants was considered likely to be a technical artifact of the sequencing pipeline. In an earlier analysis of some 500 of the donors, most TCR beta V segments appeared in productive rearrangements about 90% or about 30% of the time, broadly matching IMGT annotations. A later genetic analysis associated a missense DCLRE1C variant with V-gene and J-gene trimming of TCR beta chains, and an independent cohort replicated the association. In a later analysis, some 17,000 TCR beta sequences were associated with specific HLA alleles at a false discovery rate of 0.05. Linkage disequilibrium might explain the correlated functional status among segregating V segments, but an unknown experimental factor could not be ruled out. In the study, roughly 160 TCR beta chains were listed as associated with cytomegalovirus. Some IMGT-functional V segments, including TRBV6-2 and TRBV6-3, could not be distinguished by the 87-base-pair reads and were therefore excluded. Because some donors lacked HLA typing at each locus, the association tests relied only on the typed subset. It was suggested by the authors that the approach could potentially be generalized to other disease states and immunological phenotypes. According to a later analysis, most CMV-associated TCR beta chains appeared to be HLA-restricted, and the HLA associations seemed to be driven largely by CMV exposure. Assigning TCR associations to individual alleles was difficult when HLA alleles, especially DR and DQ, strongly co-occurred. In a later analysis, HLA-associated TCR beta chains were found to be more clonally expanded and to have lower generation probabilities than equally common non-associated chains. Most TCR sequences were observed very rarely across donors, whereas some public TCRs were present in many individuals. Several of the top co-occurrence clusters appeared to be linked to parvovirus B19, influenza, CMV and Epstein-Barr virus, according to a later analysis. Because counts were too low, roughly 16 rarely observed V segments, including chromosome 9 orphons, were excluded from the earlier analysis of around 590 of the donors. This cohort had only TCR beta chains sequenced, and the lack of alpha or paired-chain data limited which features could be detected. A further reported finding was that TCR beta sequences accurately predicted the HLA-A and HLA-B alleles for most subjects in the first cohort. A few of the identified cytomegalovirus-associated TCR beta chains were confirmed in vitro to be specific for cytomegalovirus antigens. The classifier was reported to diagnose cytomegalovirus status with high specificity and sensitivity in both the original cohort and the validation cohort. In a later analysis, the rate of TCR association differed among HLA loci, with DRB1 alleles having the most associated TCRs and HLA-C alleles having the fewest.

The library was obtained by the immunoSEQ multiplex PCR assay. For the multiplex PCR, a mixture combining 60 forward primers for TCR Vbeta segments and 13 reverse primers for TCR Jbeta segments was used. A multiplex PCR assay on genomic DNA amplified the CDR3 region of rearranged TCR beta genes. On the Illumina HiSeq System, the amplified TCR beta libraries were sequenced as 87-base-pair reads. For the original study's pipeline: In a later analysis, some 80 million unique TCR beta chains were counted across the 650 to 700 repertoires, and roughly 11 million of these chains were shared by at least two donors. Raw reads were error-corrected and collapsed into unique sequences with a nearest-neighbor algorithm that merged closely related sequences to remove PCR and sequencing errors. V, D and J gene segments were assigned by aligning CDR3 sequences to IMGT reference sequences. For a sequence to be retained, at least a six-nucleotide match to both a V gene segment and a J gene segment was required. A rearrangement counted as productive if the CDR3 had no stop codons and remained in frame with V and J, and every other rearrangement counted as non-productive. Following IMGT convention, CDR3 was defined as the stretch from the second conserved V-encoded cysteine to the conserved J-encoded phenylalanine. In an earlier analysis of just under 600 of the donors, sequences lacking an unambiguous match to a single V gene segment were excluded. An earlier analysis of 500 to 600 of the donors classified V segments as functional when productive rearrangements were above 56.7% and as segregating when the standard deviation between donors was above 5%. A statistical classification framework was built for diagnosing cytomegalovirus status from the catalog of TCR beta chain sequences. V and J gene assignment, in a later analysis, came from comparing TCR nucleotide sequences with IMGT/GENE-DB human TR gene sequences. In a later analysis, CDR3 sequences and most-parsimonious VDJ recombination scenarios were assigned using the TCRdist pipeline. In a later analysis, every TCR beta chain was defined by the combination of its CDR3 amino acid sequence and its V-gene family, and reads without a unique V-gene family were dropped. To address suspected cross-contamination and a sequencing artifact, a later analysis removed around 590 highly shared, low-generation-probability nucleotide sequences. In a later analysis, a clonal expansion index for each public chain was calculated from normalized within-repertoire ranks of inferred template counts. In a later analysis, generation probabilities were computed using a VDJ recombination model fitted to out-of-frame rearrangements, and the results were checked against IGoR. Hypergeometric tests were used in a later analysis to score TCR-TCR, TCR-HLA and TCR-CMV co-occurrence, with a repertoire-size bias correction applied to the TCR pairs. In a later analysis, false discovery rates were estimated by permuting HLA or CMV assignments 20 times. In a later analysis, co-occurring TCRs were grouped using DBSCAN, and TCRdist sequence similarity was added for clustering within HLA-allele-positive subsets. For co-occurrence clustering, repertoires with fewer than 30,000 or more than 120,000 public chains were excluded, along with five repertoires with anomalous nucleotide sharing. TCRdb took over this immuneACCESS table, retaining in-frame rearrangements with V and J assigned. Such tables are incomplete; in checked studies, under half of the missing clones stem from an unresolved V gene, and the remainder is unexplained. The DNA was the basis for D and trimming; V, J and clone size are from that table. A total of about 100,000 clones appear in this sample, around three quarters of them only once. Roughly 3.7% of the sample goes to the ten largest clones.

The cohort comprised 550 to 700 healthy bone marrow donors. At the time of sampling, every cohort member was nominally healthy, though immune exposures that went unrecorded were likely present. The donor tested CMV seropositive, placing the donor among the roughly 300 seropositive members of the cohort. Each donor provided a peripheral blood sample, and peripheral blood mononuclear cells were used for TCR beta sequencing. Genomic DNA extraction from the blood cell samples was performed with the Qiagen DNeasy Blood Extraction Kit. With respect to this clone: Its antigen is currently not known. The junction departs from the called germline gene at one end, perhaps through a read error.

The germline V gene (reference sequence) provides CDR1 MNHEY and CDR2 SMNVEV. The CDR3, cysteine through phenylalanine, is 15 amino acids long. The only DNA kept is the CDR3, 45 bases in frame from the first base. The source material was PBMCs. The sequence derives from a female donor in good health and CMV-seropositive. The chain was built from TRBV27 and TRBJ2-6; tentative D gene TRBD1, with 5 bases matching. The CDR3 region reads CASSSLFSGANGLTF. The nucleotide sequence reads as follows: TGTGCCAGCAGTTCCCTCTTCTCTGGGGCCAACGGCCTGACTTTC. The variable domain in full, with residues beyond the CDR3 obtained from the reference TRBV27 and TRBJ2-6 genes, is EAQVTQNPRYLITVTGKKLTVTCSQNMNHEYMSWYRQDPGLGLRQIYYSMNVEVTDKGDVPEGYKVSRKEKRNFPLILESPSPNQTSLYFCASSSLFSGANGLTFGAGSRLTVL.